The clone carrying this TCR beta chain was counted a few times. Its cognate antigen is unknown. The data are from a study of T-cell memory formation after mild COVID-19. Across the whole study: For the most part, TCR clusters were specific to one donor.

With 1 base removed from V and 2 bases from J, the gap between germline ends came to 7 bases. The CDR3 runs 15 residues. CDR1 and CDR2 (germline): SGDLS, YYNGEE. From 5'RACE with constant-segment primers came TCR alpha and TCR beta cDNA libraries that carried sample barcodes and UMIs. Each CDR3 protein is one row after TCRdb ran MiXCR on the 5' RACE reads. Of roughly 150,000 distinct CDR3 sequences in the sample, around 13% are singletons; the top ten hold roughly 15%. Study results and caveats: The finding that pre-infection memory included some responding clones suggested that cross-reactive memory joined. CD4+ clones that contracted lay mainly in CM and EM; CD8+ ones lay in EMRA.

Sequenced material: PBMCs or a T cell subset sorted from them (not recorded which). The TCR sequence derives from an adult woman who had mild COVID-19 (a few samples of this study predate the infection). Cell type and time point are not known. The V call is TRBV9, the J call TRBJ2-6; D uncertain. This CDR3 reads CASSVLGTGANVLTF. DNA for the CDR3: TGTGCCAGCAGCGTACTGGGGACTGGGGCCAACGTCCTGACTTTC.